There are many counts of the clone carrying this T cell receptor beta chain. In TCRdb, the RT-PCR reads were re-called with MiXCR into one record per CDR3 protein. The profile covers approximately 720,000 distinct CDR3 sequences, with 12% to 15% appearing a single time and just over 3.5% taken by the ten largest. Sequencing was carried out using memory CD4+ T cells from blood. This TCR came from a female donor in good health, serving as a healthy control.

The CDR3 here is CASTPRTGARGYTF. CDR3 nucleotides: TGTGCCAGCACCCCCCGAACTGGGGCGCGGGGCTACACCTTC. V and J are TRBV7-8 and TRBJ1-2; a possible D gene is TRBD1 (5 bases). Germline CDR1 is SGHVS and CDR2 is FQNEAQ. V lost 7 bases, J lost 8 bases, and 20 bases lay in between. There are 14 residues in the CDR3.